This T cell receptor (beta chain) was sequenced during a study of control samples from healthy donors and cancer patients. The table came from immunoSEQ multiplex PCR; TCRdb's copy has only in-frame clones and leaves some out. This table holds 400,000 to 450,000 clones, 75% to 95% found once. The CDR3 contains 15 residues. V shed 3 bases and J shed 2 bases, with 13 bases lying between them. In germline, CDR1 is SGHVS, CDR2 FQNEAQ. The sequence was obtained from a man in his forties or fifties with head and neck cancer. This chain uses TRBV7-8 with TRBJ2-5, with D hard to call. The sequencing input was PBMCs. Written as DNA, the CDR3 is TGTGCCAGCAGCTTTTTCTCCGGTGGTCAAGAGACCCAGTACTTC. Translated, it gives CASSFFSGGQETQYF.